This TCR beta chain was sequenced for a study of CD8 T cells in ankylosing spondylitis. TCRdb re-called the 5' RACE reads with MiXCR, one entry per CDR3 protein. The table lists about 340,000 distinct CDR3 sequences, over 12% of them singletons. The table lists this clonotype with a few counts. The antigen is not known. General study points: What seemed typical of ankylosing spondylitis blood was a TCR beta motif built from roughly eight highly homologous variants. Relatively scarce in peripheral blood, disease-linked clones were CD8+. Within matched ankylosing spondylitis synovial fluid, disease-linked clones were reportedly significantly enriched.

The source material was blood, either unsorted or a sorted T cell fraction (not recorded which). This sequence originates from a male donor with ankylosing spondylitis or in good health (not recorded which).

The CDR3 sequence: CASSQGSRAGDEQYF. CDR3 in DNA: TGTGCCAGCAGCCAAGGCTCCAGGGCCGGGGACGAGCAGTACTTC. The chain links TRBV4-2 to TRBJ2-7; D may correspond to TRBD1 or TRBD2 (5 bases each). Trimming left V 1 base short and J 5 bases short, with 15 bases between. The CDR3 runs 15 residues. CDR1 LGHNA and CDR2 YNFKEQ come from the germline V gene.